This T cell receptor (beta chain) was captured by sequencing in a study of blood T cell repertoires in COVID-19. Study overall: Whether acute or convalescent, the COVID-19 samples came from the United States, Italy and Spain.

This CDR3 has 15 residues. Germline V gene data show CDR1 as MDHEN and CDR2 as SYDVKM. V was cut by 2 bases and J by 1 base, with 11 bases left in between. This clone was detected once. In the original processing: Reference gene primer amplification gave estimated nucleated cell counts. Sequenced by immunoSEQ multiplex PCR; TCRdb stores in-frame clones only, minus some. Clone size and the V and J calls come from that table; the DNA yielded D and trimming. Of over 150,000 clones in the sample, around four fifths were seen once. The TCR originated in a woman aged 55-70 years with acute or convalescent COVID-19. V usage is TRBV28 and J usage is TRBJ2-5, with D possibly being TRBD1 (6 bases). Source material: peripheral blood. CDR3 in DNA: TGTGCCAGCAGTTTAGGGGGCGGCTCCCAAGAGACCCAGTACTTC. Residues: CASSLGGGSQETQYF.